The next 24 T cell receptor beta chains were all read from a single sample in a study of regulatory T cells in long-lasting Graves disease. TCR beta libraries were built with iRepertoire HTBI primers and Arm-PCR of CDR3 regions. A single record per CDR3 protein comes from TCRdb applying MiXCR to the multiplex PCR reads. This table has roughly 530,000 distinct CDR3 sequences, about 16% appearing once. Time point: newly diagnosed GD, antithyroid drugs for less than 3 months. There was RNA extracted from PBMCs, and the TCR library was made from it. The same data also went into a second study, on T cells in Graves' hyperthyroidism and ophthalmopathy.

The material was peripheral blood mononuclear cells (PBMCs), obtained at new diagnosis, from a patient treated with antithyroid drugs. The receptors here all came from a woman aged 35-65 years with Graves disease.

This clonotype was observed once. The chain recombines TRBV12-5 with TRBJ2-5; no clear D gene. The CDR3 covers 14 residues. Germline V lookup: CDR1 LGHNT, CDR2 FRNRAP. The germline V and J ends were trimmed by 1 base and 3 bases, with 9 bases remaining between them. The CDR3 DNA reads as TGTGCTAGTGGTTTGGGCAAAAGAGAAGAGACCCAGTACTTC. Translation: CASGLGKREETQYF.

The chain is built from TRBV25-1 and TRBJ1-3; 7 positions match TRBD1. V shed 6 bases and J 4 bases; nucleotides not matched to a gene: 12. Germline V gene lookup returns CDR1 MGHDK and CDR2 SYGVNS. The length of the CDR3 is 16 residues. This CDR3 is CASRPTTGVGGNTIYF. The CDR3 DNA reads TGTGCCAGCAGGCCTACAACAGGGGTCGGAGGAAACACCATATATTTT.

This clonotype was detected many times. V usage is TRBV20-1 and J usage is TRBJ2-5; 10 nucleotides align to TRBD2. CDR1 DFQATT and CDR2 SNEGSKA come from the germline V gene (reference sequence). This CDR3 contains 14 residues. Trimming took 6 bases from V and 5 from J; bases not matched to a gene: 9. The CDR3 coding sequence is TGCAGTGCCCAAATCCTAGCGGGGGTGGAGACCCAGTACTTC. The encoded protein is CSAQILAGVETQYF.

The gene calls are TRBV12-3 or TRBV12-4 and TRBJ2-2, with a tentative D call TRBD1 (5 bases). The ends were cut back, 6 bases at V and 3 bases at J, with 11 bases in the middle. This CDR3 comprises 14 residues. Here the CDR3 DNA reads TGTGCCAGCAGAAGACAGACTTACACCGGGGAGCTGTTTTTT. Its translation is CASRRQTYTGELFF.

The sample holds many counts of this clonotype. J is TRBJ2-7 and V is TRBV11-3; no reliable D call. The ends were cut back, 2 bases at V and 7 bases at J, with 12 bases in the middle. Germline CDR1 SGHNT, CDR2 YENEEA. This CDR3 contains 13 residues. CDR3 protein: CASSLNLVSEQYF. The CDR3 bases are TGTGCCAGCAGCTTAAATTTAGTAAGTGAGCAGTACTTC.

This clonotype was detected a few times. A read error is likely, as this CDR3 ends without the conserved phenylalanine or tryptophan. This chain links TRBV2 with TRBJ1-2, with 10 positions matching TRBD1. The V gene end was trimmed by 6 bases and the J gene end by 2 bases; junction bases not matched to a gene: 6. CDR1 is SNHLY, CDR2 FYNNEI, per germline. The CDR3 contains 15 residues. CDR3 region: CASSFSGQGNYGYTL. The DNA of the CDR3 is TGTGCCAGCAGCTTTTCGGGACAGGGGAACTATGGCTACACCCTC.

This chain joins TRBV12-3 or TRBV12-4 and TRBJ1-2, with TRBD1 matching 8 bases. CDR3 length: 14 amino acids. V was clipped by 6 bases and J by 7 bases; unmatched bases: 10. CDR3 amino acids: CASSGGQGSGGYTF. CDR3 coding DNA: TGTGCCAGCAGCGGTGGACAGGGATCGGGTGGCTACACCTTC.

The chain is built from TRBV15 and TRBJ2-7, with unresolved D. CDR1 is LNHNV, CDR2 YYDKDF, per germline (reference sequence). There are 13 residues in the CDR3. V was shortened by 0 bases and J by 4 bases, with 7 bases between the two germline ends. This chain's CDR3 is CATSRDLTYEQYF. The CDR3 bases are TGTGCCACCAGCAGAGATCTTACGTACGAGCAGTACTTC.

Here the CDR3 reads CASSEYPGGLVETDTQYF. CDR3 DNA: TGTGCCAGCAGTGAATATCCGGGGGGGCTGGTTGAGACGGATACGCAGTATTTT. The chain has TRBV25-1 and TRBJ2-3; TRBD2 agrees at 8 bases. V dropped 0 bases and J dropped 6; count of bases not matched to a gene: 14. Looked up from germline, CDR1 is MGHDK and CDR2 is SYGVNS. The CDR3 spans 18 residues.

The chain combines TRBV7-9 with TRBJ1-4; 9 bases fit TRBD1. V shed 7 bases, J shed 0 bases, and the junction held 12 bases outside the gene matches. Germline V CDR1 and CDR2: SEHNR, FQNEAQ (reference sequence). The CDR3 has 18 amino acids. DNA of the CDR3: TGTGCCAGCACCCCGGACAGGGGAGTCGATGCAACTAATGAAAAACTGTTTTTT. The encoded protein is CASTPDRGVDATNEKLFF.

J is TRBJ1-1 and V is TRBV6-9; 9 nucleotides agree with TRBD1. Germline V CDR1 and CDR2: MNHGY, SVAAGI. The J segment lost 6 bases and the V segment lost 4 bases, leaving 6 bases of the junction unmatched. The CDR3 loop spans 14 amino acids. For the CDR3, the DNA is TGTGCCAGCAGTTCCCGGACAGGGGAAGCTGAAGCTTTCTTT. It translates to CASSSRTGEAEAFF.

The CDR3 DNA sequence: TGTGCCAGCAGTAAGCTAGCGGGGGGGCCATCAGATACGCAGTATTTT. Translating gives CASSKLAGGPSDTQYF. The chain is built from TRBV6-1 and TRBJ2-3; 12 nucleotides agree with TRBD2. Per the germline V gene, CDR1 is MNHNS and CDR2 is SASEGT. V lost 5 bases to trimming and J lost 4 bases; unmatched junction nucleotides: 7. The CDR3 runs to 16 residues.

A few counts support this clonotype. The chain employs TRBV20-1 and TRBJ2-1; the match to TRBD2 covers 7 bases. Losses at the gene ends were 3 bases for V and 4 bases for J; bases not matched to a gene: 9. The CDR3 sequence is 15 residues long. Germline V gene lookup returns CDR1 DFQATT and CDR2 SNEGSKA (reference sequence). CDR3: CSARALVAGYNEQFF. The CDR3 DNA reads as TGCAGTGCTAGGGCATTGGTAGCGGGTTACAATGAGCAGTTCTTC.

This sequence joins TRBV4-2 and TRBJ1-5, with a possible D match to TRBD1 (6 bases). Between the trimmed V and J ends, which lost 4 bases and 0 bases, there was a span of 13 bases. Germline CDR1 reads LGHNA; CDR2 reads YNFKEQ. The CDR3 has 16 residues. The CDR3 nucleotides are TGTGCCAGCAGCCCTCCCCGGGACACTAGCAATCAGCCCCAGCATTTT. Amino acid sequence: CASSPPRDTSNQPQHF.

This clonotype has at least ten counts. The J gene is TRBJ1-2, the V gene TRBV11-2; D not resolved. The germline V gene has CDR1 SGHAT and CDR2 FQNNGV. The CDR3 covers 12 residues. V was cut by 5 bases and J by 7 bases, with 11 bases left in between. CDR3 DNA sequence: TGTGCCAGCAGCCTGGACGGATCTGGCTACACCTTC. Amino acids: CASSLDGSGYTF.

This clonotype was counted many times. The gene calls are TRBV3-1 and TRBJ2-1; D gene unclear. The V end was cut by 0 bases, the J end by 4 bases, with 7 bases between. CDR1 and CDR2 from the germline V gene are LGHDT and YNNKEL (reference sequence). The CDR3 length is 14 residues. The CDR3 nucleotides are TGTGCCAGCAGCCAAGATCTGGGGTACAATGAGCAGTTCTTC. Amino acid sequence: CASSQDLGYNEQFF.

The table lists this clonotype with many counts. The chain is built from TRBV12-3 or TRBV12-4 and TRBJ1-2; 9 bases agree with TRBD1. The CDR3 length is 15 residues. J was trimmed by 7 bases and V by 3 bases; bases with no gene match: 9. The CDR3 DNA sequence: TGTGCCAGCAGTTTGGGACAGGGTTCTCTCTTTGGCTACACCTTC. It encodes CASSLGQGSLFGYTF.

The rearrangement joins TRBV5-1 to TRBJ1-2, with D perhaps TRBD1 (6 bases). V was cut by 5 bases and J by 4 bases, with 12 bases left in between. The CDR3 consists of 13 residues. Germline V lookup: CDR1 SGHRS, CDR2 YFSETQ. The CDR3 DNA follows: TGCGCCAGCAGGGCACAGGGCTCCTATGGCTACACCTTC. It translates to CASRAQGSYGYTF. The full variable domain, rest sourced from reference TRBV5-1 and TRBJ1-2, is KAGVTQTPRYLIKTRGQQVTLSCSPISGHRSVSWYQQTPGQGLQFLFEYFSETQRNKGNFPGRFSGRQFSNSRSEMNVSTLELGDSALYLCASRAQGSYGYTFGSGTRLTVV.

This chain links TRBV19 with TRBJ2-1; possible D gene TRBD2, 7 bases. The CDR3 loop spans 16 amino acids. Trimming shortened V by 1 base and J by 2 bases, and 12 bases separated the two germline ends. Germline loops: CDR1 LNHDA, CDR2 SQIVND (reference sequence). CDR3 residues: CASSIGGGGPYNEQFF. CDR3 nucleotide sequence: TGTGCCAGTAGTATAGGAGGGGGGGGGCCCTACAATGAGCAGTTCTTC.

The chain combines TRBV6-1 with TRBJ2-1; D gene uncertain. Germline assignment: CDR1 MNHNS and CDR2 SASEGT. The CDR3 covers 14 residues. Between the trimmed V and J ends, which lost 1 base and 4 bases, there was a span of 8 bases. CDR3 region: CASSEDGPYNEQFF. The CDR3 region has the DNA TGTGCCAGCAGTGAAGATGGCCCGTACAATGAGCAGTTCTTC.

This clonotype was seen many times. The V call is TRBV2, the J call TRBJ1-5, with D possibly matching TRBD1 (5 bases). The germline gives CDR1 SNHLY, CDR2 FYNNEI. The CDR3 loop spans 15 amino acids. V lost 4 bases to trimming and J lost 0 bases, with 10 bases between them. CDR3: CASSGRDFSNQPQHF. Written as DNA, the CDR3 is TGTGCCAGCAGTGGTCGGGACTTTAGCAATCAGCCCCAGCATTTT.

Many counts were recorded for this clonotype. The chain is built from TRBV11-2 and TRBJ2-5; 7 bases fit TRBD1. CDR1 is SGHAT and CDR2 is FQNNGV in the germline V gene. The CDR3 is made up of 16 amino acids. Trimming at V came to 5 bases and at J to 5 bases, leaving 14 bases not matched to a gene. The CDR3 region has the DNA TGTGCCAGCAGCCTAACCCGAAACTACAGGGGTGAGACCCAGTACTTC. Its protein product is CASSLTRNYRGETQYF.

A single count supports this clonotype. Here the CDR3 DNA reads TGTGCCAGCACCCCCGTAAGCACAGATACGCAGTATTTT. Translation gives CASTPVSTDTQYF. The chain links TRBV7-9 to TRBJ2-3; D is uncertain. The germline V and J ends were trimmed by 7 bases and 0 bases, with 8 bases remaining between them. This CDR3 region has 13 residues. CDR1 is SEHNR, CDR2 FQNEAQ, per germline (reference sequence). The full variable domain, with the rest looked up from reference TRBV7-9 and TRBJ2-3, is DTGVSQNPRHKITKRGQNVTFRCDPISEHNRLYWYRQTLGQGPEFLTYFQNEAQLEKSRLLSDRFSAERPKGSFSTLEIQRTEQGDSAMYLCASTPVSTDTQYFGPGTRLTVL.

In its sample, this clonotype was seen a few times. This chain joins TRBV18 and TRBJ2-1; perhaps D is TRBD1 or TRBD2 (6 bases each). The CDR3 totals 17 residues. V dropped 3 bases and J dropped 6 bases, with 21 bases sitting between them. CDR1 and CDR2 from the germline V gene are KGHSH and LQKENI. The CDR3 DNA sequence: TGTGCCAGCTCACCGCAGGGGCTGGGGACTCTCGGCAATGAGCAGTTCTTC. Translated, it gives CASSPQGLGTLGNEQFF.